The 21 T cell receptor beta chains reported below all come from one sample, sequenced in a study of CD8 T cells in ankylosing spondylitis. Their cognate antigens are unknown. From the 5' RACE reads, TCRdb called clonotypes with MiXCR, one entry per CDR3 protein. The sample has more than 600,000 distinct CDR3 sequences, 15% to 20% seen once. Study results and limitations: Apparently characteristic of ankylosing spondylitis blood was a TCR beta motif (eight highly homologous variants).

Sequencing was performed on blood, either unsorted or a sorted T cell fraction (not recorded which). Receptors were obtained from a male donor with ankylosing spondylitis.

This CDR3 reads CSARDLGATYTDTQYF. Written as DNA, the CDR3 is TGCAGTGCTAGAGATTTGGGGGCAACCTACACAGATACGCAGTATTTT. The rearrangement uses TRBV20-1 and TRBJ2-3, with D possibly matching TRBD1 (6 bases). Trimming cost V 0 bases and J 2 bases, with 15 bases left between them. The CDR3 is made up of 16 amino acids. Germline CDR1 reads DFQATT; CDR2 reads SNEGSKA (reference sequence).

V usage is TRBV11-2 and J usage is TRBJ2-1, with 16 positions matching TRBD2. The CDR3 is made up of 20 amino acids. V shed 5 bases and J 0 bases; nucleotides not matched to a gene: 10. Germline V gives CDR1 SGHAT, CDR2 FQNNGV. The DNA for the CDR3 is TGTGCCAGCAGCCCCCTGGGACTAGCGGGAGGGAGGAGCTCCTACAATGAGCAGTTCTTC. The encoded protein is CASSPLGLAGGRSSYNEQFF. The variable domain in full, with the rest retrieved from reference TRBV11-2 and TRBJ2-1, is EAGVAQSPRYKIIEKRQSVAFWCNPISGHATLYWYQQILGQGPKLLIQFQNNGVVDDSQLPKDRFSAERLKGVDSTLKIQPAKLEDSAVYLCASSPLGLAGGRSSYNEQFFGPGTRLTVL.

V usage is TRBV18 and J usage is TRBJ2-1; D unresolved. V lost 2 bases and J 8 bases, leaving 13 bases between the germline ends. CDR3 length: 14 residues. Germline lookup yields CDR1 KGHSH and CDR2 LQKENI. CDR3 protein: CASSPSAEDDEQFF. The CDR3, as DNA: TGTGCCAGCTCACCATCTGCTGAAGACGATGAGCAGTTCTTC.

In its sample, this clonotype was seen a few times. The rearrangement uses TRBV10-3 and TRBJ2-7; TRBD1 is a possible D gene (5 bases). V lost 3 bases, J lost 4 bases, and 7 bases lay in between. This CDR3 spans 12 amino acids. Germline assignment: CDR1 ENHRY and CDR2 SYGVKD. The CDR3 spells CAISDQGYEQYF. As DNA, the CDR3 is TGTGCCATCAGTGACCAGGGTTACGAGCAGTACTTC.

A few counts support this clonotype. V and J are TRBV5-1 and TRBJ2-2; D is unresolved. From germline, CDR1 is SGHRS and CDR2 YFSETQ. V lost 1 base, J lost 7 bases, and 8 bases lay in between. The CDR3 totals 13 residues. CDR3 region: CASSLRSGGELFF. DNA of the CDR3: TGCGCCAGCAGCTTGCGAAGTGGCGGGGAGCTGTTTTTT.

This clonotype occurred a few times. V and J are TRBV5-5 and TRBJ2-3; D ambiguous. The length of the CDR3 is 17 residues. The germline V gene encodes CDR1 SGHKS and CDR2 YYEKEE (reference sequence). V was trimmed by 6 bases and J by 1 base, leaving 21 bases between them. CDR3 protein: CASTPLWPSVGTDTQYF. In nucleotides, the CDR3 is TGTGCCAGCACCCCCCTGTGGCCGAGTGTGGGCACAGATACGCAGTATTTT.

This clonotype was counted only a few times. This rearrangement joins TRBV28 to TRBJ2-5; the D is unclear. The CDR3 length is 13 residues. Per germline, CDR1 MDHEN and CDR2 SYDVKM. CDR3 region: CGVLRNRQETQYF. CDR3 in DNA: TGTGGGGTTTTGCGGAACCGTCAAGAGACCCAGTACTTC.

Remarks on this clonotype: The junction departs from germline at one end; a sequencing error may be responsible. This sequence joins TRBV20-1 and TRBJ2-5; 14 positions match TRBD2. CDR1 DFQATT and CDR2 SNEGSKA come from the germline V gene (reference sequence). The CDR3 loop spans 13 amino acids. The CDR3 loop is CSAGTSGGETQNF. The CDR3 DNA reads as TGCAGTGCGGGGACTAGCGGGGGAGAGACCCAGAACTTC.

This clonotype came up a few times. The chain carries TRBV4-1 and TRBJ1-5; no firm D call. Germline loops: CDR1 MGHRA, CDR2 YSYEKL. V was cut by 6 bases and J by 4 bases, with 19 bases left in between. This CDR3 contains 16 residues. For the CDR3, the DNA is TGCGCCAGCAGTCTCCTAGGACCCCCGGTGAATCAGCCCCAGCATTTT. Its translation is CASSLLGPPVNQPQHF.

This chain joins TRBV7-9 and TRBJ2-5, with a possible D match to TRBD2 (5 bases). The length of the CDR3 is 15 residues. V shed 6 bases and J shed 5 bases, with 19 bases lying between them. Germline CDR1 is SEHNR and CDR2 is FQNEAQ (reference sequence). CDR3 sequence reads: CASRQRDEREETQYF. The CDR3 DNA sequence: TGTGCCAGCAGACAACGGGATGAGAGGGAGGAGACCCAGTACTTC. The full variable domain, in which reference TRBV7-9 and TRBJ2-5 provide the parts outside the CDR3, is DTGVSQNPRHKITKRGQNVTFRCDPISEHNRLYWYRQTLGQGPEFLTYFQNEAQLEKSRLLSDRFSAERPKGSFSTLEIQRTEQGDSAMYLCASRQRDEREETQYFGPGTRLLVL.

CDR3: CSVASGDRDYGYTF. In nucleotides, the CDR3 is TGCAGCGTTGCTTCTGGGGACAGAGATTATGGCTACACCTTC. The chain uses TRBV29-1 and TRBJ1-2; TRBD1 matches at 7 bases. This CDR3 has 14 amino acids. CDR1 is SQVTM, CDR2 ANQGSEA, per germline. V trimming: 4 bases; J trimming: 5 bases; junction bases outside the gene matches: 10.

The chain couples TRBV6-5 to TRBJ2-7, with D unresolved. V lost 2 bases, J lost 3 bases, and 11 bases lay in between. Looked up from germline, CDR1 is MNHEY and CDR2 is SVGAGI. The CDR3 length is 14 residues. This chain's CDR3 is CASSYGSLVYEQYF. The CDR3 DNA is TGTGCCAGCAGTTACGGGTCCTTGGTCTACGAGCAGTACTTC.

The chain carries TRBV5-1 and TRBJ2-1; tentative D call: TRBD1 (5 bases). The CDR3 loop spans 14 amino acids. The V and J ends lost 0 bases and 12 bases respectively, with 16 bases between them. Germline V gene sequence: CDR1 SGHRS, CDR2 YFSETQ. This CDR3 is CASSLEGSTPLQFF. CDR3 coding DNA: TGCGCCAGCAGCTTGGAGGGGTCGACCCCTCTGCAGTTCTTC.

The rearrangement joins TRBV7-3 to TRBJ2-6, with D perhaps matching TRBD1 (6 bases). Germline CDR1 reads SGHTA; CDR2 reads FQGTGA. V gave up 5 bases and J gave up 6 bases, with 20 bases separating them. The CDR3 runs 17 residues. CDR3: CASSPRTEARLANVLTF. As DNA, the CDR3 is TGTGCCAGCAGCCCTCGGACAGAGGCTCGTTTGGCCAACGTCCTGACTTTC.

This clonotype was seen a few times. The chain has TRBV7-9 and TRBJ2-6; D not certain. V was pared by 0 bases and J by 4 bases, with 10 bases between. The germline V gene has CDR1 SEHNR and CDR2 FQNEAQ (reference sequence). The CDR3 extends over 16 amino acids. The DNA for the CDR3 is TGTGCCAGCAGCTTAGCATCAGCTTCGGGGGCCAACGTCCTGACTTTC. Its protein is CASSLASASGANVLTF.

The chain combines TRBV6-2 or TRBV6-3 with TRBJ2-7; 10 nucleotides line up with TRBD1. This CDR3 has 15 residues. Losses at the gene ends were 0 bases for V and 3 bases for J; bases not matched to a gene: 2. Germline CDR1 and CDR2: MNHEY and SVGEGT. As DNA, the CDR3 is TGTGCCAGCAGTTACTCCAGGACAGGGGGCTACGAGCAGTACTTC. Translation gives CASSYSRTGGYEQYF.

This clonotype was found a few times. The chain is built from TRBV28 and TRBJ2-7, with TRBD2 matching 10 bases. The CDR3 is 15 residues long. In germline, CDR1 is MDHEN, CDR2 SYDVKM. Trimming at V came to 3 bases and at J to 6 bases, leaving 8 bases not matched to a gene. CDR3 sequence: CASSFFLAGAGEQYF. In DNA, the CDR3 is TGTGCCAGCAGTTTCTTCCTAGCGGGAGCCGGCGAGCAGTACTTC.

The chain recombines TRBV11-2 with TRBJ2-5; 7 positions match TRBD2. This CDR3 is built from 15 residues. In germline, CDR1 is SGHAT, CDR2 FQNNGV. J gave up 5 bases and V 5 bases, and 11 bases lay outside the gene matches. CDR3 in amino acids: CASSPIAGRGETQYF. The CDR3 DNA sequence: TGTGCCAGCAGCCCCATAGCGGGTAGAGGGGAGACCCAGTACTTC.

Here the CDR3 DNA reads TGTGCCAGCAGTTACTCGATGGGCGAGCAGTACTTC. Its translation: CASSYSMGEQYF. This chain uses TRBV6-6 with TRBJ2-7, with D uncertain. CDR3 size: 12 residues. Trimming took 0 bases from V and 6 from J, leaving 6 bases between them. CDR1 is MNHNY, CDR2 SVGAGI, per germline (reference sequence).

This clonotype was detected many times. The J gene is TRBJ2-6, the V gene TRBV4-3; TRBD2 matches at 15 bases. This CDR3 region has 18 residues. CDR1 and CDR2 (germline): LGHNA, YSLEER. J was trimmed by 3 bases and V by 4 bases; bases with no gene match: 4. The CDR3 reads CASSLGLAGGIGANVLTF. Here the CDR3 DNA reads TGCGCCAGCAGCCTGGGACTAGCGGGAGGAATTGGGGCCAACGTCCTGACTTTC.

The chain couples TRBV6-1 to TRBJ2-5; TRBD1 or TRBD2 may be the D gene (5 bases each). There are 15 residues in the CDR3. Trimming removed 6 bases from V and 0 bases from J, with 14 bases in between. Germline CDR1 MNHNS, CDR2 SASEGT. The CDR3 DNA sequence: TGTGCCAGCAGCCCCGGGACGGTGTACCAAGAGACCCAGTACTTC. Translated: CASSPGTVYQETQYF.